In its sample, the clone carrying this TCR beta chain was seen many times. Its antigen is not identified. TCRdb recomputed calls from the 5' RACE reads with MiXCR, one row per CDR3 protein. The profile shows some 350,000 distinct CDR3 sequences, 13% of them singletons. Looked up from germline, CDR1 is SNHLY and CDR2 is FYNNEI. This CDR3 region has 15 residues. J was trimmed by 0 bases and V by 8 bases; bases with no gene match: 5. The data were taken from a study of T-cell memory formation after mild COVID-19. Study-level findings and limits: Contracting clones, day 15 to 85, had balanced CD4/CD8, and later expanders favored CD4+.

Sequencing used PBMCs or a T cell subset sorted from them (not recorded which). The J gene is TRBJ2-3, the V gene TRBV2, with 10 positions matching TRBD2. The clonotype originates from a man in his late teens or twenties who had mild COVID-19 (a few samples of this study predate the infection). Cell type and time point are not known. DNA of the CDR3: TGTGCCAGCTTTACTAGCGGGGCCAGCACAGATACGCAGTATTTT. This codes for CASFTSGASTDTQYF.